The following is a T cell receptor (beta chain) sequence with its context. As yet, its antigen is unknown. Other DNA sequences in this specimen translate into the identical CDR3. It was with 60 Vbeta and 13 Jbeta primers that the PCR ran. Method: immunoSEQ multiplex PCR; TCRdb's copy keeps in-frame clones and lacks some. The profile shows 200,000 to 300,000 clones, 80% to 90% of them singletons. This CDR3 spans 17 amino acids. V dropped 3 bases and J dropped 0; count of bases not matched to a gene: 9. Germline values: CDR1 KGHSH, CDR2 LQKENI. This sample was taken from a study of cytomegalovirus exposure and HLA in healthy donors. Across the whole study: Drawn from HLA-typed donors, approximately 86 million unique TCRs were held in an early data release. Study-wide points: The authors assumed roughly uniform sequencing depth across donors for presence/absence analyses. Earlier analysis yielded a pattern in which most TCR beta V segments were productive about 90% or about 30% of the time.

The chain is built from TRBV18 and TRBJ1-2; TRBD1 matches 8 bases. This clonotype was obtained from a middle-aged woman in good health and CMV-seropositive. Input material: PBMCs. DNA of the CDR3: TGTGCCAGCTCACCTTTCGGGCAGGGGGCGACTAACTATGGCTACACCTTC. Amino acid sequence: CASSPFGQGATNYGYTF.